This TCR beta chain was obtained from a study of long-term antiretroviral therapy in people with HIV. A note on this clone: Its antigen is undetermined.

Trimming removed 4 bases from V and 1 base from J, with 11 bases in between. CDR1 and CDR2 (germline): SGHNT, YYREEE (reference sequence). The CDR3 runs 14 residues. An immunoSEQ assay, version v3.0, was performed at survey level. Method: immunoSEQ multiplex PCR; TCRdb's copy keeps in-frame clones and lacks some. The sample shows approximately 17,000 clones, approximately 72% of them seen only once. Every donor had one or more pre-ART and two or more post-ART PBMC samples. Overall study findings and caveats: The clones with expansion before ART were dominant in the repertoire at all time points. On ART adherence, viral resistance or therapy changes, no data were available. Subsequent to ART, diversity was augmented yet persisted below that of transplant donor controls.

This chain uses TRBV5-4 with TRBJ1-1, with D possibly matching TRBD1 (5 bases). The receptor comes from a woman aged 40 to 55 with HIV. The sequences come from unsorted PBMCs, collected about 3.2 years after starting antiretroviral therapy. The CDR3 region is CASSPRGGNTEAFF. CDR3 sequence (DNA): TGTGCCAGCAGCCCCCGGGGCGGGAACACTGAAGCTTTCTTT.